The source of this T cell receptor beta chain is a study of T cell repertoires in cytomegalovirus infection. Study overall: From public TCR beta signatures came an indication of both CMV infection and matching HLA type. General study points: The ex vivo response showed dominance by HLA-C-restricted CMV-specific TCR beta clonotypes.

Germline V gene lookup returns CDR1 SGHTA and CDR2 FQGNSA. The CDR3 extends over 14 amino acids. V dropped 2 bases and J dropped 1 base, with 8 bases sitting between them. This clonotype has ten or more counts. Its antigen is undetermined. TCRdb used MiXCR to reprocess the reads, holding one entry per CDR3 protein. The profile covers over 150,000 distinct CDR3 sequences, with around 20% appearing a single time and 2.5% to 3% taken by the ten largest. The sequence derives from a human donor in good health (CMV status not recorded). Some clones in this sample may be carry-over from other donors' samples. The sequencing input was PBMCs. The V call is TRBV7-2, the J call TRBJ2-5; D gene unclear. CDR3 residues: CASSLNMFQETQYF. DNA for the CDR3: TGTGCCAGCAGCTTAAACATGTTCCAAGAGACCCAGTACTTC.